This T cell receptor (beta chain) was recovered during a study of T cell repertoires in cytomegalovirus infection. This clonotype has only a few counts. Its antigen is not identified. Trimming removed 5 bases at V and 7 bases at J, with 14 bases between. Germline CDR1 is MNHEY and CDR2 is SVGAGI. The CDR3 covers 14 residues. TCRdb recomputed calls from the reads with MiXCR, one row per CDR3 protein. The data contain 90,000 to 110,000 distinct CDR3 sequences, around 28% of them singletons. The input for sequencing was CD8+ T cells from cultured PBMCs, taken from culture after CMV antigen stimulation. The rearrangement joins TRBV6-5 to TRBJ1-4; D call uncertain. The origin of this receptor is a human donor in good health (CMV status not recorded). Some clones in this sample may be carry-over from other donors' samples. CDR3 sequence (DNA): TGTGCCAGCAGTCCTATTACGGTTGGTGAAAAACTGTTTTTT. Translated, it gives CASSPITVGEKLFF.